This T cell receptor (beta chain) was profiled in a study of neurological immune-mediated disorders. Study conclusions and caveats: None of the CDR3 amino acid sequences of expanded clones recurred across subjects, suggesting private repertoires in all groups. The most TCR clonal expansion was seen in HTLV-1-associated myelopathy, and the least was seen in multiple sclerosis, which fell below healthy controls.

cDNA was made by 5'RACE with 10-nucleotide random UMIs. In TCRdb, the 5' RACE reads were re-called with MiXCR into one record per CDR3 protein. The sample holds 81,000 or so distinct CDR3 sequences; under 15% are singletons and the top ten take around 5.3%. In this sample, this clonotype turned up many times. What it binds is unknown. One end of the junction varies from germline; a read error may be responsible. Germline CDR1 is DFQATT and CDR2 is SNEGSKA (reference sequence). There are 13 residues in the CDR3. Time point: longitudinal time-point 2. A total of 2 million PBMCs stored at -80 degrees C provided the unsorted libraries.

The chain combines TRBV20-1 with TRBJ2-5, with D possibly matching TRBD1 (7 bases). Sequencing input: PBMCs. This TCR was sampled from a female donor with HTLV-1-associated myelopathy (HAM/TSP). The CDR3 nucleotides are TGCAGTGCTGGCGGGACAGCGCAAGGGACCCAGTACTTC. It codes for CSAGGTAQGTQYF.